This T cell receptor (beta chain) was obtained from a study of blood T cell repertoires in COVID-19. Across the whole study: From T cells, B-cell-depleted T cells, or PBMCs came the material, which was cDNA or gDNA.

Method: immunoSEQ multiplex PCR; TCRdb's copy keeps in-frame clones and lacks some. Found here are about 220,000 clones, roughly four fifths of them singletons; the top ten hold 3% to 3.5%. This clone was counted a few times. Losses at the gene ends were 7 bases for V and 2 bases for J; bases not matched to a gene: 3. This CDR3 region has 14 residues. Germline V gene data show CDR1 as SGHTA and CDR2 as FQGNSA. Cohort 3 donors counted as recovered after two negative PCRs, clearance, or resolved symptoms. The source of this sequence is a woman aged 60 to 75 who had recovered from COVID-19. Material: PBMCs or T cells enriched from blood (not recorded which). The rearrangement joins TRBV7-2 to TRBJ2-7; TRBD2 aligns across 12 bases. The CDR3 DNA sequence: TGTGCCAGCACCCGGACTAGCGGGACCTACGAGCAGTACTTC. Its translation: CASTRTSGTYEQYF. The complete variable domain, with remaining parts taken from reference TRBV7-2 and TRBJ2-7, reads GAGVSQSPSNKVTEKGKDVELRCDPISGHTALYWYRQSLGQGLEFLIYFQGNSAPDKSGLPSDRFSAERTGGSVSTLTIQRTQQEDSAVYLCASTRTSGTYEQYFGPGTRLTVT.